This T cell receptor beta chain was observed in a study of T cells in Graves' hyperthyroidism and ophthalmopathy. RNA transcripts yielded amplified TCR beta CDR3 regions. TCR CDR3 regions were first amplified by RT-PCR with HTBI primers. Using its own MiXCR run on the multiplex PCR reads, TCRdb lists one record per CDR3 protein. Of 450,000 to 700,000 distinct CDR3 sequences listed, around 42% are singletons. This clonotype was counted ten times or more. Exclusion of a patient resulted from uncontrolled infection, other autoimmune disease, pregnancy or lactation. Together with thyroid ultrasound, orbital computed tomography, serum thyroxine and TRAb, clinical symptoms were used for diagnoses. This CDR3 spans 10 amino acids. Germline V CDR1 and CDR2: MRHNA, SNTAGT. The ends were cut back, 7 bases at V and 8 bases at J, with 8 bases in the middle.

Sequencing used peripheral blood or thyroid tissue (not recorded which). This rearrangement joins TRBV6-4 to TRBJ1-1; D not resolved. This receptor was obtained from a woman under 30 with Graves' hyperthyroidism. In DNA, the CDR3 is TGTGCCAGCATTTGGAAGGAAGCTTTCTTT. Amino acid sequence: CASIWKEAFF.